A single sample is the source of the 12 T cell receptor beta chains below, sequenced in a study of T-cell reconstitution after alpha-beta-depleted transplantation in children. A TCRbeta library incorporating unique molecular identifiers was prepared. TCRdb redid the calling of the PCR reads with MiXCR, one entry per CDR3 protein. The repertoire holds 45,000 to 70,000 distinct CDR3 sequences, around 40% seen once, with 95% to 98% in the top ten. Sequenced material: PBMCs, mostly from graft donor cells, taken 360 days after TCRalphabeta/CD19-depleted stem cell transplant. The receptor set was obtained from a male patient under 18 who had a stem cell transplant for acute lymphoblastic leukemia, so the T cells may come from the graft donor.

A single count supports this clonotype. The chain joins TRBV4-1 to TRBJ2-3; 7 bases line up with TRBD2. Germline assignment: CDR1 MGHRA and CDR2 YSYEKL. V trimming: 5 bases; J trimming: 2 bases; junction bases outside the gene matches: 7. CDR3 length: 15 residues. The CDR3 sequence is CASSSVAGLTDTQYF. The DNA of the CDR3 is TGCGCCAGCAGCAGTGTAGCGGGCCTCACAGATACGCAGTATTTT.

J is TRBJ2-7 and V is TRBV12-3 or TRBV12-4; no clear D gene. The V end was cut by 1 base, the J end by 0 bases, with 7 bases between. The CDR3 spans 14 residues. CDR3 in DNA: TGTGCCAGCAGTTTAGGACACCTCTCCTACGAGCAGTACTTC. The encoded protein is CASSLGHLSYEQYF.

The rearrangement links TRBV4-2 to TRBJ2-1, with D possibly TRBD2 on 6 matching bases. V lost 1 base and J 7 bases, leaving 20 bases between the germline ends. The V gene's germline CDR1 is LGHNA and CDR2 YNFKEQ. The CDR3 is made up of 17 amino acids. This CDR3 reads CASSQAGGVSIRNEQFF. In DNA, the CDR3 is TGTGCCAGCAGCCAAGCCGGGGGAGTTTCGATCAGGAATGAGCAGTTCTTC.

This clonotype was detected ten times or more. This chain connects TRBV9 to TRBJ2-1; 7 bases are a match to TRBD1. CDR1 is SGDLS and CDR2 is YYNGEE in the germline V gene. The trim removed 3 bases at V and 3 bases at J, leaving 3 bases unmatched. This CDR3 contains 14 residues. The CDR3 spells CASSAGTVYNEQFF. CDR3 DNA: TGTGCCAGCAGCGCCGGGACAGTCTACAATGAGCAGTTCTTC.

The rearrangement joins TRBV16 to TRBJ2-1, with 9 nucleotides matching TRBD2. Germline trimming cut 0 bases from V and 7 bases from J; bases unmatched to any gene: 7. The germline V gene has CDR1 KGHSY and CDR2 FQNENV. The CDR3 sequence is 16 residues long. The CDR3 coding sequence is TGTGCCAGCAGCCAATCCGGGGGTAGCGGGAGTAATGAGCAGTTCTTC. It specifies CASSQSGGSGSNEQFF.

V and J are TRBV29-1 and TRBJ1-2; possibly TRBD1 for D (5 bases). Germline V CDR1 and CDR2: SQVTM, ANQGSEA. The V end lost 3 bases, the J end lost 3 bases, and 8 bases lay between the germline ends. This CDR3 is built from 12 residues. CDR3 bases: TGCAGCGTTGAGGGACGGGACTATGGCTACACCTTC. Its translation: CSVEGRDYGYTF.

The chain is built from TRBV10-2 and TRBJ2-3; unclear D gene. The germline V gene encodes CDR1 WSHSY and CDR2 SAAADI. V lost 2 bases, J lost 6 bases, and 6 bases lay in between. The CDR3 covers 12 residues. The CDR3 is CASSERADTQYF. CDR3 DNA: TGCGCCAGCAGTGAGCGGGCTGATACGCAGTATTTT.

The J gene is TRBJ2-7, the V gene TRBV5-5; D ambiguous. The CDR3 has 13 amino acids. Germline CDR1 SGHKS, CDR2 YYEKEE (reference sequence). V was cut by 6 bases and J by 2 bases, with 12 bases left in between. CDR3 sequence: CASINSHPYEQYF. CDR3 DNA sequence: TGTGCCAGCATAAACAGCCACCCCTACGAGCAGTACTTC.

This clonotype turned up a few times. The chain employs TRBV28 and TRBJ2-3; D gene ambiguous. The germline V gene encodes CDR1 MDHEN and CDR2 SYDVKM. The CDR3 is 13 residues long. Trimming took 6 bases from V and 3 from J, leaving 10 bases between them. The CDR3 sequence: CASSTDPTDTQYF. DNA for the CDR3: TGTGCCAGCAGCACGGACCCGACAGATACGCAGTATTTT.

There are a few counts of this clonotype. The chain employs TRBV24-1 and TRBJ2-5; D gene ambiguous. The germline V gene encodes CDR1 KGHDR and CDR2 SFDVKD. V lost 7 bases and J 9 bases, leaving 8 bases between the germline ends. There are 10 residues in the CDR3. The CDR3 sequence: CATSADAQYF. CDR3 DNA sequence: TGTGCCACCAGCGCGGACGCCCAGTACTTC.

A few counts support this clonotype. V and J are TRBV7-2 and TRBJ2-1; 11 bases align to TRBD2. V trimming: 1 base; J trimming: 4 bases; junction bases outside the gene matches: 6. Germline CDR1 is SGHTA and CDR2 is FQGNSA. The CDR3 covers 17 residues. This CDR3 is CASSLGRLAGRYNEQFF. CDR3 bases: TGTGCCAGCAGCTTAGGAAGACTAGCGGGGCGGTACAATGAGCAGTTCTTC. The full variable domain, its missing parts supplied by reference TRBV7-2 and TRBJ2-1, is GAGVSQSPSNKVTEKGKDVELRCDPISGHTALYWYRQSLGQGLEFLIYFQGNSAPDKSGLPSDRFSAERTGGSVSTLTIQRTQQEDSAVYLCASSLGRLAGRYNEQFFGPGTRLTVL.

V usage is TRBV29-1 and J usage is TRBJ2-1; 14 positions match TRBD2. Trimming cost V 6 bases and J 8 bases; bases outside gene matches: 0. The CDR3 extends over 12 amino acids. Germline V gene sequence: CDR1 SQVTM, CDR2 ANQGSEA. The CDR3, as DNA: TGCAGCGTGGGACTAGCGGGAGATGAGCAGTTCTTC. The encoded protein is CSVGLAGDEQFF.